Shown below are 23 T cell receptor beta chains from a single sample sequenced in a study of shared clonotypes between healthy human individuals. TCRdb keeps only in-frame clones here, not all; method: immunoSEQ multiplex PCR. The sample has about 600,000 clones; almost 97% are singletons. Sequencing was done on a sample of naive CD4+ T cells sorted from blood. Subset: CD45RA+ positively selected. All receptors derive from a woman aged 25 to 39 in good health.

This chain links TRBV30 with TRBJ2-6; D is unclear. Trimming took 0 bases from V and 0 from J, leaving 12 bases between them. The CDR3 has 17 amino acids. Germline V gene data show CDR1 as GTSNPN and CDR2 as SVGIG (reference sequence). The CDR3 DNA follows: TGTGCCTGGAGTGTACTAAGGTCTTTCTCTGGGGCCAACGTCCTGACTTTC. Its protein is CAWSVLRSFSGANVLTF.

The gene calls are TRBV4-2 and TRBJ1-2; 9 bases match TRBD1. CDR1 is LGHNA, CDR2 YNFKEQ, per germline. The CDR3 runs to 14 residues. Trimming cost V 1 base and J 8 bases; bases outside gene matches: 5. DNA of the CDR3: TGTGCCAGCAGCCAAGGGGGGACAGGGTTGGGCTACACCTTC. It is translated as CASSQGGTGLGYTF.

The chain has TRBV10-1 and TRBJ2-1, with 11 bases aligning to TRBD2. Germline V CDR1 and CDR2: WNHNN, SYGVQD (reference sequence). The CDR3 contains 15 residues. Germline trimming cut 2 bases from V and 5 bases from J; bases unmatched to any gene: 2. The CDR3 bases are TGCGCCAGCAGTGAGACTAGCGGGAGCCACAATGAGCAGTTCTTC. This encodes CASSETSGSHNEQFF.

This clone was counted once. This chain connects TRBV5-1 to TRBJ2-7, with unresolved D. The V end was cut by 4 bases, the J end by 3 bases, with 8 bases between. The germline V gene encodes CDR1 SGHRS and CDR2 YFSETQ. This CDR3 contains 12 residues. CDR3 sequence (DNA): TGCGCCAGCAGCCCGGACGTCTACGAGCAGTACTTC. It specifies CASSPDVYEQYF.

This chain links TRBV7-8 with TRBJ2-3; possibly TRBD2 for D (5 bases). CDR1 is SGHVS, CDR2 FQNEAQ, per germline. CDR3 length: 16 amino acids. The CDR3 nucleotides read TGTGCTACTAGGGCGATTCTTCAACTTAGCACAGATACGCAGTATTTT. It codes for CATRAILQLSTDTQYF. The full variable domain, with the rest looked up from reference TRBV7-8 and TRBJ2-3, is GAGVSQSPRYKVAKRGQDVALRCDPISGHVSLFWYQQALGQGPEFLTYFQNEAQLDKSGLPSDRFFAERPEGSVSTLKIQRTQQEDSAVYLCATRAILQLSTDTQYFGPGTRLTVL.

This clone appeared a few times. DNA for the CDR3: TGTGCCAGCAGGCCAGCGGGAAGCACAGATACGCAGTATTTT. Amino acids: CASRPAGSTDTQYF. The gene calls are TRBV11-2 and TRBJ2-3, with TRBD2 matching over 7 bases. The CDR3 has 14 residues. Germline V gene lookup returns CDR1 SGHAT and CDR2 FQNNGV. The J segment lost 0 bases and the V segment lost 6 bases, leaving 3 bases of the junction unmatched. Combining the CDR3 with reference TRBV11-2 and TRBJ2-3 gives the whole variable domain EAGVAQSPRYKIIEKRQSVAFWCNPISGHATLYWYQQILGQGPKLLIQFQNNGVVDDSQLPKDRFSAERLKGVDSTLKIQPAKLEDSAVYLCASRPAGSTDTQYFGPGTRLTVL.

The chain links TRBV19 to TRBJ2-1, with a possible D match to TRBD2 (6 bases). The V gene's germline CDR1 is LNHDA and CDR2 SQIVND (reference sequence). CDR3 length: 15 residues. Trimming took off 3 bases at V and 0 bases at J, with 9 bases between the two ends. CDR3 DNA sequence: TGTGCCAGTAGTATCACCGGGAGCTCCTACAATGAGCAGTTCTTC. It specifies CASSITGSSYNEQFF.

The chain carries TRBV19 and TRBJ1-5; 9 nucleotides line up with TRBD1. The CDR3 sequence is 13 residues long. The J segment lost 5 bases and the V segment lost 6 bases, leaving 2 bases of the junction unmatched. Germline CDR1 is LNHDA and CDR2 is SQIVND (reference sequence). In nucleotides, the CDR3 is TGTGCCAGTAGCGACAGGGGGGATCAGCCCCAGCATTTT. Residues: CASSDRGDQPQHF.

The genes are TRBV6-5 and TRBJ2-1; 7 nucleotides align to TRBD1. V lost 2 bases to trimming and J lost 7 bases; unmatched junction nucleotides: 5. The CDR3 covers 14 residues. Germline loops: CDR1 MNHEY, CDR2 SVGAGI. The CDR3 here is CASSYETGPNEQFF. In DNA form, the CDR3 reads TGTGCCAGCAGTTACGAGACAGGGCCAAATGAGCAGTTCTTC.

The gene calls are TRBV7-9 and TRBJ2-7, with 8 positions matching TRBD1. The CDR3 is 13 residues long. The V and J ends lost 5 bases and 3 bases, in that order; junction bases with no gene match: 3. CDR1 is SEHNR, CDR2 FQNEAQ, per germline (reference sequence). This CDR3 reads CASSVGTGYEQYF. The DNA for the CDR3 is TGTGCCAGCAGCGTCGGGACAGGCTACGAGCAGTACTTC.

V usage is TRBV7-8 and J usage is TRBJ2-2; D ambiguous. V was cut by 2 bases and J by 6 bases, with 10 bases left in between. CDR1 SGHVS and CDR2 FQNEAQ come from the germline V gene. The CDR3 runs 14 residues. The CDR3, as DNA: TGTGCCAGCAGCTTATTAGTTGAGGCCGGGGAGCTGTTTTTT. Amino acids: CASSLLVEAGELFF.

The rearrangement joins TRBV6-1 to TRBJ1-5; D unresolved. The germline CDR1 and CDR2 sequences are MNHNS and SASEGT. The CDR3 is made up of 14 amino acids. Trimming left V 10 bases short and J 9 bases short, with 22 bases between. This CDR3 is CATVVSTLPLPQHF. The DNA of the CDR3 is TGTGCCACCGTCGTCAGTACACTTCCCCTGCCCCAGCATTTT.

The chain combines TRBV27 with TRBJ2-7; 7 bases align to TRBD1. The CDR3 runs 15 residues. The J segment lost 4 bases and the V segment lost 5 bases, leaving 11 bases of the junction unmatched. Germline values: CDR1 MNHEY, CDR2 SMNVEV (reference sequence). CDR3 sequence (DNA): TGTGCCAGCAGTCAACGGGACAGACCTGGGTACGAGCAGTACTTC. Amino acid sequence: CASSQRDRPGYEQYF.

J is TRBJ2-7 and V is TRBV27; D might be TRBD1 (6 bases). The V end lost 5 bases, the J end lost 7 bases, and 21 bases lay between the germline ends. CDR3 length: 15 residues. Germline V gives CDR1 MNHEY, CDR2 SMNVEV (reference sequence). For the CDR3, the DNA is TGTGCCAGCAGTAAACACAGGGCCCCTAGGAGGGAGCAGTACTTC. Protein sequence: CASSKHRAPRREQYF.

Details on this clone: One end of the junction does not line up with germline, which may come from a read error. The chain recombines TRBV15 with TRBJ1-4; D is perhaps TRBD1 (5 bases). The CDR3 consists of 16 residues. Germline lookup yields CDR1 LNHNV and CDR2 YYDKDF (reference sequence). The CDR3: CATSRGRRGTKEKLFF. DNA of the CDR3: TGTGCCACCAGCAGAGGGAGAAGAGGGACTAAGGAAAAACTGTTTTTT.

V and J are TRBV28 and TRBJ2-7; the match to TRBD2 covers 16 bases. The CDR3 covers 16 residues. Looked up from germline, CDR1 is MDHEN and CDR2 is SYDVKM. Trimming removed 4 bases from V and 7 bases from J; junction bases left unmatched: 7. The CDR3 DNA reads TGTGCCAGCAGTTCCGCGGGACTAGCGGGAGGGCATGAGCAGTACTTC. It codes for CASSSAGLAGGHEQYF. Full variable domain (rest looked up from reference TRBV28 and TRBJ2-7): DVKVTQSSRYLVKRTGEKVFLECVQDMDHENMFWYRQDPGLGLRLIYFSYDVKMKEKGDIPEGYSVSREKKERFSLILESASTNQTSMYLCASSSAGLAGGHEQYFGPGTRLTVT.

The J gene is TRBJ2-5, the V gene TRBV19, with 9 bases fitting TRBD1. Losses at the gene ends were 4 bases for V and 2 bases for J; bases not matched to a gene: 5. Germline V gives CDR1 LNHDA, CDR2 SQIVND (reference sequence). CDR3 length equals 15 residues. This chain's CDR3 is CASSTRQGVQETQYF. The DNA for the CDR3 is TGTGCCAGTAGTACCCGACAGGGGGTACAAGAGACCCAGTACTTC.

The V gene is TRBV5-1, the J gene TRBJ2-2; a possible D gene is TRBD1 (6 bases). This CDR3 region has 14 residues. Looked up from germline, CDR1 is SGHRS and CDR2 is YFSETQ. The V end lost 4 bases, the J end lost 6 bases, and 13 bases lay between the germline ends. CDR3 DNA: TGCGCCAGCAGCGGGGACAACACCTCCGGGGAGCTGTTTTTT. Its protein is CASSGDNTSGELFF. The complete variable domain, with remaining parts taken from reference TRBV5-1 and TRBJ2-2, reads KAGVTQTPRYLIKTRGQQVTLSCSPISGHRSVSWYQQTPGQGLQFLFEYFSETQRNKGNFPGRFSGRQFSNSRSEMNVSTLELGDSALYLCASSGDNTSGELFFGEGSRLTVL.

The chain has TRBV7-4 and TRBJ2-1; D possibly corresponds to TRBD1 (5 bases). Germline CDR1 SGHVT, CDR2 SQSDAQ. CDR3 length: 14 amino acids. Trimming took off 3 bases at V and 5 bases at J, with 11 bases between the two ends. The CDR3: CASSFDPGNNEQFF. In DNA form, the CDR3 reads TGTGCCAGCAGCTTCGATCCAGGGAACAATGAGCAGTTCTTC. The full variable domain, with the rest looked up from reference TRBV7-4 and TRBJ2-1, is GAGVSQSPRYKVAKRGRDVALRCDSISGHVTLYWYRQTLGQGSEVLTYSQSDAQRDKSGRPSGRFSAERPERSVSTLKIQRTEQGDSAVYLCASSFDPGNNEQFFGPGTRLTVL.

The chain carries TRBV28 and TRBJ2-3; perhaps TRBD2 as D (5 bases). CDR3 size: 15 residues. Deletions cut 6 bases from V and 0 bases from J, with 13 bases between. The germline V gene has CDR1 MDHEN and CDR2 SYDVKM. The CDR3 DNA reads TGTGCCAGCAGCCCGGGGAAGGGCAGCACAGATACGCAGTATTTT. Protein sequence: CASSPGKGSTDTQYF. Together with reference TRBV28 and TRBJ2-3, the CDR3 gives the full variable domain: DVKVTQSSRYLVKRTGEKVFLECVQDMDHENMFWYRQDPGLGLRLIYFSYDVKMKEKGDIPEGYSVSREKKERFSLILESASTNQTSMYLCASSPGKGSTDTQYFGPGTRLTVL.

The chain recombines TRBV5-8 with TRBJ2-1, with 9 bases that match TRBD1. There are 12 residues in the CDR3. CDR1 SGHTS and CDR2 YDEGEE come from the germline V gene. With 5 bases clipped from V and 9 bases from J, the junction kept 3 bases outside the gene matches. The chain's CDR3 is CASRTGGFEQFF. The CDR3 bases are TGTGCCAGCAGAACAGGGGGCTTTGAGCAGTTCTTC.

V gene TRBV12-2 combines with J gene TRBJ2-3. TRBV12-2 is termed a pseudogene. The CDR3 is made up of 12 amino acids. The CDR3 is CASRLTGDTQYF. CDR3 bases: TGTGCAAGTCGCTTAACTGGGGATACGCAGTATTTT.

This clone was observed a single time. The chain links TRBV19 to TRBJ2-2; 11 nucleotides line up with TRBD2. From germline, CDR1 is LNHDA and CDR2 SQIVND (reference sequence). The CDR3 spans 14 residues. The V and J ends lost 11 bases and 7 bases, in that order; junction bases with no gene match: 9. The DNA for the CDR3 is TGTGCCGCCCAGACTAGCGGGAATATCGGGGAGCTGTTTTTT. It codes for CAAQTSGNIGELFF.